This note documents a single T cell receptor beta chain sequence. Its antigen remains unknown. Germline V gene lookup returns CDR1 MGHRA and CDR2 YSYEKL. Trimming shortened V by 4 bases and J by 0 bases, and 10 bases separated the two germline ends. The CDR3 extends over 16 amino acids. The data derive from a study of vaccination effects on CD4 cells after COVID-19. Assay: immunoSEQ multiplex PCR; the TCRdb copy retains only in-frame clones and omits some. The sample holds 72,000 or so clones; just under 75% are singletons and the top ten take under 2.5%. Subsequent to a culture period of 10 to 11 days, CD4+ T cells were isolated. Each participant received a vaccine that was either BNT162b2 or mRNA-1273, given as two doses.

The source material was CD4+ T cells from PBMCs cultured without peptide, sampled after COVID-19 vaccination. This chain joins TRBV4-1 and TRBJ1-6; tentatively, D is TRBD1 (5 bases). The origin of this receptor is a human donor who received a COVID-19 vaccine. CDR3 sequence (DNA): TGCGCCAGCAGCCCCAGACAGAGCTCCTATAATTCACCCCTCCACTTT. Protein product: CASSPRQSSYNSPLHF.